The 3 T cell receptor beta chains below come from one sample, sequenced in a study of OX40 agonist ivuxolimab in advanced cancers. TCRdb's table, derived via immunoSEQ multiplex PCR, lists solely in-frame clones and lacks some. This table has some 96,000 clones, 85% to 95% appearing once. The sample consisted of CD4+ or CD8+ T cells sorted from blood, taken in a trial of the OX40 agonist ivuxolimab. Receptors originate from an adult with an advanced solid tumor such as melanoma, head and neck, liver or kidney cancer.

The count of this clone is one. This chain uses TRBV25-1 with TRBJ2-6; D not resolved. The CDR3 has 13 amino acids. Germline lookup yields CDR1 MGHDK and CDR2 SYGVNS. V dropped 2 bases and J dropped 2 bases, with 1 base sitting between them. The CDR3 reads CASSEAGANVLTF. The CDR3 DNA is TGTGCCAGCAGTGAAGCTGGGGCCAACGTCCTGACTTTC.

This sequence joins TRBV28 and TRBJ1-2, with TRBD1 identical over 9 bases. Germline V gene lookup returns CDR1 MDHEN and CDR2 SYDVKM. V trimming: 5 bases; J trimming: 8 bases; junction bases outside the gene matches: 6. The CDR3 has 13 residues. The DNA for the CDR3 is TGTGCCAGCAGTCCAGGGACAGGGCGAGGCTACACCTTC. It codes for CASSPGTGRGYTF.

CDR3 sequence (DNA): TGTGCCAGCAGCATGACAGGGATGGGATACGAGCAGTACTTC. This codes for CASSMTGMGYEQYF. The rearrangement uses TRBV28 and TRBJ2-7; TRBD1 agrees at 7 bases. CDR3 length: 14 amino acids. From germline, CDR1 is MDHEN and CDR2 SYDVKM. J lost 4 bases, V lost 6 bases, and 9 bases had no gene match.